The T cell receptor beta chain under discussion was sequenced for a study of Ad26.COV2.S vaccination and SARS-CoV-2 variants. The study's findings and limits: Whether participants received vaccine or placebo, their non-spike TCR breadth was similar. Relative to placebo recipients, vaccine recipients exhibited elevated spike-specific TCR breadth. The TCR breadth and depth analyses may have understated or missed part of the total T cell responses.

Described treatment: approximately 18 received Ad26.COV2.S at low or high dose, single or two shots; five or six received placebo; per-sample allocation not given. Repertoires come from day 63 after the first vaccine or placebo injection. In Boston, an adult donor aged 18-55 years took part. The CDR3 has 17 amino acids. CDR1 is KGHDR and CDR2 is SFDVKD in the germline V gene. With 2 bases clipped from V and 8 bases from J, the junction kept 6 bases outside the gene matches. Note on this clone: What it binds is unknown.

Repertoires were generated with immunoSEQ multiplex PCR, while TCRdb's copy carries only in-frame clones and drops some. Here the sample spans 380,000 or so clones, roughly 90% being singletons. The source material was peripheral blood, sampled in a trial of Ad26.COV2.S vaccine versus placebo. The TCR sequence derives from a person aged 18-65 years who received the Ad26.COV2.S COVID-19 vaccine or a placebo. V and J are TRBV24-1 and TRBJ2-1; 15 nucleotides align to TRBD2. CDR3 in amino acids: CATSDYRTSGREDEQFF. In DNA form, the CDR3 reads TGTGCCACCAGTGATTATCGGACTAGCGGGAGGGAGGATGAGCAGTTCTTC.